This TCR beta chain is drawn from a study of T cell responses to AZD1222 COVID-19 vaccine. Findings of the study overall: Scientists sampled the repertoires only once the peak T cell response had passed. Only five to seven AZD1222 recipients were seropositive at baseline.

Sequencing was performed with immunoSEQ multiplex PCR; in TCRdb, only in-frame clones are kept and a portion is missing. The sample includes approximately 100,000 clones, around 85% of them seen just once. A word on this clone: Its target is not known.

There are 16 residues in the CDR3. CDR1 is LGHNA and CDR2 is YNFKEQ in the germline V gene. Deletions cut 1 base from V and 6 bases from J, with 13 bases between. This chain connects TRBV4-2 to TRBJ1-6; D possibly corresponds to TRBD1 (5 bases). This TCR came from an adult who received the AZD1222 COVID-19 vaccine. The sample was peripheral blood, taken 28 days after the second AZD1222 dose. CDR3 in amino acids: CASSQAPGTRNSPLHF. The CDR3 DNA reads TGTGCCAGCAGCCAAGCCCCCGGGACGCGTAATTCACCCCTCCACTTT.